What follows are 15 T cell receptor beta chains derived from one specimen sequenced in a study of PD-1 blockade in classical Hodgkin lymphoma. Sequencing used immunoSEQ multiplex PCR; TCRdb keeps in-frame clones, though not all of them. Here the sample spans 55,000 to 75,000 clones, 93% being singletons. Relapses following autologous stem cell transplantation were seen in all patients, with brentuximab vedotin exposure varying. Here the sequenced sample was peripheral blood mononuclear cells (PBMCs), taken at baseline. Source of these receptors: a human donor with classical Hodgkin lymphoma.

This chain uses TRBV27 with TRBJ1-3, with TRBD1 as a possible D gene (5 bases). This CDR3 contains 14 residues. CDR1 is MNHEY, CDR2 SMNVEV, per germline (reference sequence). V was cut by 3 bases and J by 1 base, with 7 bases left in between. The DNA for the CDR3 is TGTGCCAGCAGTTTGTGGGGGTCTGGAAACACCATATATTTT. Translating it yields CASSLWGSGNTIYF.

This clone was counted between two and nine times. The chain combines TRBV14 with TRBJ1-2; D gene uncertain. Germline values: CDR1 SGHDN, CDR2 FVKESK. CDR3 length: 14 amino acids. V lost 8 bases and J lost 4, with 17 bases in between. The CDR3, as DNA: TGTGCCAGCGAGTCCTCGGGGAGCGCCTATGGCTACACCTTC. Translation: CASESSGSAYGYTF.

This sequence joins TRBV19 and TRBJ2-2; D possibly corresponds to TRBD1 (5 bases). Germline lookup yields CDR1 LNHDA and CDR2 SQIVND (reference sequence). The V end lost 0 bases, the J end lost 8 bases, and 13 bases lay between the germline ends. The CDR3 has 15 amino acids. DNA for the CDR3: TGTGCCAGTAGTATAGATCAAGGGGCCGGGGGGGAGCTGTTTTTT. Its protein is CASSIDQGAGGELFF.

The chain links TRBV5-1 to TRBJ2-7; TRBD1 agrees at 8 bases. This CDR3 is 15 amino acids long. V was clipped by 2 bases and J by 4 bases; unmatched bases: 8. Germline V gene lookup returns CDR1 SGHRS and CDR2 YFSETQ. CDR3 protein: CASSFFSRGLYEQYF. In DNA, the CDR3 is TGCGCCAGCAGCTTTTTTTCCAGGGGGCTATACGAGCAGTACTTC.

The chain links TRBV2 to TRBJ2-7; D remains unclear. The CDR3 consists of 13 residues. From germline, CDR1 is SNHLY and CDR2 FYNNEI. V gave up 7 bases and J gave up 6 bases, with 16 bases separating them. CDR3 nucleotide sequence: TGTGCCAGCAACGGCCTGCTGGCGTCCGAGCAGTACTTC. This codes for CASNGLLASEQYF.

CDR3 sequence: CASRATGNGNTIYF. CDR3 nucleotide sequence: TGTGCCAGCAGGGCGACAGGCAACGGAAACACCATATATTTT. The chain carries TRBV2 and TRBJ1-3; possible D gene TRBD1, 6 bases. Trimming pared 6 bases from V and 4 bases from J, leaving 13 bases between. The CDR3 has 14 amino acids. Germline V gene data show CDR1 as SNHLY and CDR2 as FYNNEI.

The chain recombines TRBV27 with TRBJ2-7; the match to TRBD2 covers 14 bases. Per germline, CDR1 MNHEY and CDR2 SMNVEV (reference sequence). The length of the CDR3 is 16 residues. V trimming: 6 bases; J trimming: 6 bases; junction bases outside the gene matches: 10. CDR3 DNA: TGTGCCAGCAGCTCCCCCGGGACTAGCGGGAGTGGCGAGCAGTACTTC. Its protein is CASSSPGTSGSGEQYF.

This clone came up once. The gene calls are TRBV4-1 and TRBJ1-3, with D uncertain. CDR3 size: 15 residues. V was pared by 4 bases and J by 0 bases, with 10 bases between. The V gene's germline CDR1 is MGHRA and CDR2 YSYEKL. In DNA form, the CDR3 reads TGCGCCAGCAGCCGCGAGACGGACTCTGGAAACACCATATATTTT. Translated, it gives CASSRETDSGNTIYF.

This chain joins TRBV27 and TRBJ2-3; 8 bases fit TRBD2. Looked up from germline, CDR1 is MNHEY and CDR2 is SMNVEV (reference sequence). This CDR3 region has 15 residues. The trim removed 6 bases at V and 2 bases at J, leaving 7 bases unmatched. The CDR3 spells CASSYGTSPTDTQYF. Written as DNA, the CDR3 is TGTGCCAGCAGCTACGGGACTAGTCCCACAGATACGCAGTATTTT.

This rearrangement joins TRBV4-2 to TRBJ2-5; TRBD1 aligns across 8 bases. CDR1 and CDR2 from the germline V gene are LGHNA and YNFKEQ. V lost 0 bases to trimming and J lost 14 bases; unmatched junction nucleotides: 11. The CDR3 totals 14 residues. CDR3 DNA: TGTGCCAGCAGCCAAGACTCCCGGGACAGGTTTCCCTACTTC. Its translation is CASSQDSRDRFPYF.

About this clone: Mismatch with germline at one junction end may stem from a read error. The rearrangement links TRBV7-3 to TRBJ2-7; the match to TRBD1 covers 9 bases. The germline gives CDR1 SGHTA, CDR2 FQGTGA. The CDR3 length is 15 residues. In DNA, the CDR3 is TGTGCCAGCAGTTTAACAGGGACAGGGTCCTACGAGCAGTACTTC. Translated, it gives CASSLTGTGSYEQYF.

The V and J genes are TRBV2 and TRBJ2-7; TRBD1 or TRBD2 may be the D gene (5 bases each). CDR1 SNHLY and CDR2 FYNNEI come from the germline V gene. The CDR3 is 13 amino acids. The V and J ends lost 7 bases and 2 bases respectively, with 12 bases between them. The DNA for the CDR3 is TGTGCCAGCAAGGGGACGGAGACCTACGAGCAGTACTTC. Translating gives CASKGTETYEQYF.

The chain is built from TRBV19 and TRBJ1-2; TRBD1 matches 7 bases. Germline assignment: CDR1 LNHDA and CDR2 SQIVND (reference sequence). V lost 7 bases and J lost 5; bases outside the gene matches: 13. CDR3 length: 15 amino acids. CDR3 in DNA: TGTGCCAGTACCTCTAGGGCCGGGACAGCATATGGCTACACCTTC. This translates into CASTSRAGTAYGYTF.

This clone is classed as medium-sized. The rearrangement uses TRBV2 and TRBJ1-4; 9 bases line up with TRBD1. The length of the CDR3 is 15 residues. V gave up 8 bases and J gave up 8 bases; unmatched junction bases: 12. Germline assignment: CDR1 SNHLY and CDR2 FYNNEI. The CDR3 is CASEPRDRVGEKLFF. The DNA for the CDR3 is TGTGCCAGCGAGCCCCGGGACAGGGTAGGAGAAAAACTGTTTTTT.

The V call is TRBV6-5, the J call TRBJ1-1; TRBD1 aligns across 8 bases. The germline V gene has CDR1 MNHEY and CDR2 SVGAGI. There are 16 residues in the CDR3. J was trimmed by 5 bases and V by 2 bases; bases with no gene match: 10. The CDR3 is CASSYPSRDRRTEAFF. CDR3 bases: TGTGCCAGCAGTTACCCGAGCCGGGACAGGCGAACTGAAGCTTTCTTT.